The clone carrying this T cell receptor (beta chain) occurred once. The source of the sample is a study of Ad26.COV2.S vaccination and SARS-CoV-2 variants. The sample's treatment: about 20 received Ad26.COV2.S at low or high dose, single or two shots; five or six received placebo; per-sample allocation not given. The samples were gathered on day 63 after the first injection of vaccine or placebo. Assay used: immunoSEQ multiplex PCR; TCRdb lists only in-frame clones, some missing. Of 300,000 to 350,000 clones in the sample, around four fifths were seen once. Germline CDR1 SGDLS, CDR2 YYNGEE. The CDR3 is 14 amino acids. V was trimmed by 0 bases and J by 2 bases, leaving 6 bases between them.

The receptor comes from a person aged 18-60 years who received the Ad26.COV2.S COVID-19 vaccine or a placebo. V usage is TRBV9 and J usage is TRBJ1-5; D gene uncertain. The specimen comprised peripheral blood, sampled in a trial of Ad26.COV2.S vaccine versus placebo. CDR3 DNA sequence: TGTGCCAGCAGCGTAGGGACGGGCAATCAGCCCCAGCATTTT. It translates to CASSVGTGNQPQHF.